One sample yielded the 31 T cell receptor beta chains listed below, sequenced in a study of OX40 agonist ivuxolimab in advanced cancers. The repertoire was sequenced with immunoSEQ multiplex PCR; TCRdb's copy has only in-frame clones and lacks some. The table lists 70,000 to 95,000 clones, around 91% of them singletons. The input for sequencing was CD4+ or CD8+ T cells sorted from blood, taken in a trial of the OX40 agonist ivuxolimab. These receptors were taken from an adult with an advanced solid tumor such as melanoma, head and neck, liver or kidney cancer.

This clone was counted between two and nine times. This rearrangement joins TRBV19 to TRBJ2-1, with TRBD2 matching 9 bases. The CDR3 length is 16 residues. Germline CDR1 and CDR2: LNHDA and SQIVND (reference sequence). After removal of 5 bases from V and 8 bases from J, the junction contained 13 bases not matched to a gene. CDR3 region: CASSSLGGGESDEQFF. As DNA, the CDR3 is TGTGCCAGTAGTTCCCTTGGCGGGGGGGAGTCGGATGAGCAGTTCTTC.

This sequence joins TRBV7-8 and TRBJ1-1; no firm D call. CDR1 and CDR2 (germline): SGHVS, FQNEAQ. The V end lost 1 base, the J end lost 4 bases, and 10 bases lay between the germline ends. This CDR3 is 14 amino acids long. The CDR3 DNA reads as TGTGCCAGCAGCTTAGAGGGTGGGGTCACTGAAGCTTTCTTT. Its protein product is CASSLEGGVTEAFF.

The CDR3 DNA is TGTGCCAGCAGCCCCCTTAACAGGGGGCGGTCTAATGAAAAACTGTTTTTT. Amino acid sequence: CASSPLNRGRSNEKLFF. This chain connects TRBV14 to TRBJ1-4; the match to TRBD1 covers 9 bases. Trimming cost V 4 bases and J 3 bases; bases outside gene matches: 9. The CDR3 extends over 17 amino acids. Germline V gene sequence: CDR1 SGHDN, CDR2 FVKESK. The variable domain in full, with the rest retrieved from reference TRBV14 and TRBJ1-4, is EAGVTQFPSHSVIEKGQTVTLRCDPISGHDNLYWYRRVMGKEIKFLLHFVKESKQDESGMPNNRFLAERTGGTYSTLKVQPAELEDSGVYFCASSPLNRGRSNEKLFFGSGTQLSVL.

CDR3 in DNA: TGTGCCAGCAGCGGTACAAGGGGTTGGCAAGAGACCCAGTACTTC. It encodes CASSGTRGWQETQYF. The chain combines TRBV21-1 with TRBJ2-5; TRBD1 is the table's D call, not checked against the DNA. TRBV21-1 represents a pseudogene. The CDR3 length is 15 residues.

The CDR3 sequence: CASSYCGTGLYEQYV. CDR3 nucleotides: TGTGCCAGCAGTTATTGCGGGACAGGTCTCTACGAGCAGTACGTC. The V and J genes are TRBV6-5 and TRBJ2-7, with 8 bases that match TRBD1. The J segment lost 3 bases and the V segment lost 3 bases, leaving 7 bases of the junction unmatched. CDR1 and CDR2 from the germline V gene are MNHEY and SVGAGI. The length of the CDR3 is 15 residues.

This rearrangement joins TRBV7-9 to TRBJ2-7, with 9 bases that match TRBD1. This CDR3 is 15 amino acids long. The V gene's germline CDR1 is SEHNR and CDR2 FQNEAQ (reference sequence). Unmatched junction bases numbered 11, after V lost 5 bases and J lost 6 bases. This chain's CDR3 is CASSSIPGQGSEQYF. The CDR3 nucleotides read TGTGCCAGCAGCAGCATACCGGGACAGGGATCCGAGCAGTACTTC.

V usage is TRBV28 and J usage is TRBJ1-2; 8 nucleotides line up with TRBD1. CDR3 size: 14 residues. Losses at the gene ends were 4 bases for V and 3 bases for J; bases not matched to a gene: 4. Germline V lookup: CDR1 MDHEN, CDR2 SYDVKM. This CDR3 is CASSSPTGDYGYTF. The CDR3 coding sequence is TGTGCCAGCAGTTCTCCGACAGGGGACTATGGCTACACCTTC.

This sequence joins TRBV5-5 and TRBJ2-2; TRBD1 might be the D (6 bases). Germline V gene sequence: CDR1 SGHKS, CDR2 YYEKEE (reference sequence). V shed 3 bases and J shed 7 bases, with 13 bases lying between them. The CDR3 is 14 amino acids. DNA of the CDR3: TGTGCCAGCAGCTGGCGACAGGTGGACGGGGAGCTGTTTTTT. It specifies CASSWRQVDGELFF.

This clone was seen only a few times. V usage is TRBV7-6 and J usage is TRBJ1-5; 9 positions agree with TRBD1. The CDR3 extends over 16 amino acids. Germline assignment: CDR1 SGHVS and CDR2 FNYEAQ. V shed 1 base and J 6 bases; nucleotides not matched to a gene: 7. The chain's CDR3 is CASSLGATGGSQPQHF. The CDR3 bases are TGTGCCAGCAGCTTAGGGGCGACAGGGGGGAGTCAGCCCCAGCATTTT.

The chain couples TRBV19 to TRBJ1-2; a possible D gene is TRBD1 (5 bases). Trimming removed 4 bases from V and 6 bases from J, with 15 bases in between. Germline V gene lookup returns CDR1 LNHDA and CDR2 SQIVND (reference sequence). CDR3 size: 14 residues. In DNA, the CDR3 is TGTGCCAGTAGTACAGGGTTAGGTAGCGATGGCTACACCTTC. Translation gives CASSTGLGSDGYTF.

The chain is built from TRBV9 and TRBJ2-3, with unresolved D. Germline loops: CDR1 SGDLS, CDR2 YYNGEE. The V end was cut by 0 bases, the J end by 0 bases, with 8 bases between. The CDR3 totals 15 residues. The CDR3 region is CASSVAQPSTDTQYF. CDR3 nucleotide sequence: TGTGCCAGCAGCGTAGCACAGCCCAGCACAGATACGCAGTATTTT.

The V gene is TRBV2, the J gene TRBJ1-1; no clear D gene. There are 15 residues in the CDR3. Trimming shortened V by 4 bases and J by 1 base, and 13 bases separated the two germline ends. Germline V gives CDR1 SNHLY, CDR2 FYNNEI. CDR3 amino acids: CASSVIAGKNTEAFF. The DNA of the CDR3 is TGTGCCAGCAGTGTTATTGCAGGCAAGAACACTGAAGCTTTCTTT.

CDR3 bases: TGTGCCAGTAGTAAGACAGGGAACACTGAAGCTTTCTTT. This gives the protein CASSKTGNTEAFF. The genes are TRBV19 and TRBJ1-1; a possible D gene is TRBD1 (6 bases). Trimming took off 4 bases at V and 1 base at J, with 7 bases between the two ends. In germline, CDR1 is LNHDA, CDR2 SQIVND (reference sequence). CDR3 length: 13 amino acids.

The chain employs TRBV19 and TRBJ1-6; 7 nucleotides agree with TRBD1. Germline trimming cut 6 bases from V and 0 bases from J; bases unmatched to any gene: 8. The CDR3 is 17 amino acids. The V gene's germline CDR1 is LNHDA and CDR2 SQIVND (reference sequence). The CDR3 DNA follows: TGTGCCAGTAGCAGCCAGGGGGGAAGCTCCTATAATTCACCCCTCCACTTT. This translates into CASSSQGGSSYNSPLHF. Based on the CDR3 plus reference TRBV19 and TRBJ1-6, the full variable domain is DGGITQSPKYLFRKEGQNVTLSCEQNLNHDAMYWYRQDPGQGLRLIYYSQIVNDFQKGDIAEGYSVSREKKESFPLTVTSAQKNPTAFYLCASSSQGGSSYNSPLHFGNGTRLTVT.

Regarding this clone: The junction does not match germline at one end; this may be a read error. The chain links TRBV12-5 to TRBJ1-1; tentatively, D is TRBD1 (5 bases). CDR1 is LGHNT, CDR2 FRNRAP, per germline. This CDR3 has 14 residues. CDR3 in amino acids: CASGLGGSSTEAFF. The CDR3 region has the DNA TGTGCTAGTGGCTTGGGGGGGAGCAGCACTGAAGCTTTCTTT.

The gene calls are TRBV6-1 and TRBJ1-3; 7 nucleotides line up with TRBD1. The germline CDR1 and CDR2 sequences are MNHNS and SASEGT. The V segment lost 4 bases and the J segment 4 bases; nucleotides outside the gene matches: 7. The length of the CDR3 is 15 residues. The CDR3 region is CASSGTGLGGNTIYF. CDR3 in DNA: TGTGCCAGCAGTGGGACAGGCCTCGGGGGAAACACCATATATTTT.

The chain uses TRBV2 and TRBJ1-6; D is ambiguous. From germline, CDR1 is SNHLY and CDR2 FYNNEI. V was pared by 2 bases and J by 7 bases, with 12 bases between. This CDR3 contains 15 residues. This CDR3 is CASSETPGGNSPLHF. CDR3 coding DNA: TGTGCCAGCAGTGAAACCCCGGGAGGCAATTCACCCCTCCACTTT.

The CDR3 reads CASHAGTPGREKLFF. CDR3 DNA sequence: TGTGCCAGCCACGCAGGTACACCGGGTCGGGAAAAACTGTTTTTT. The chain is built from TRBV5-5 and TRBJ1-4; no clear D. The CDR3 is 15 amino acids. The V end was cut by 7 bases, the J end by 8 bases, with 21 bases between. CDR1 SGHKS and CDR2 YYEKEE come from the germline V gene (reference sequence).

CDR3 sequence (DNA): TGTGCCAGCGCTAGCCCCTCGATGAACACTGAAGCTTTCTTT. The encoded protein is CASASPSMNTEAFF. V gene TRBV27 combines with J gene TRBJ1-1; D is ambiguous. The germline V gene has CDR1 MNHEY and CDR2 SMNVEV (reference sequence). V lost 8 bases to trimming and J lost 0 bases, with 13 bases between them. CDR3 length: 14 amino acids.

The chain carries TRBV19 and TRBJ1-6; D is possibly TRBD1 (5 bases). The V gene lost 5 bases and the J gene lost 7 bases, with 9 bases spanning the gap. CDR3 length equals 13 residues. Looked up from germline, CDR1 is LNHDA and CDR2 is SQIVND (reference sequence). The DNA for the CDR3 is TGTGCCAGTAGTGGGACGGTGAATTCACCCCTCCACTTT. Encoded protein: CASSGTVNSPLHF.

J is TRBJ2-2 and V is TRBV29-1, with TRBD1 as a possible D gene (6 bases). From germline, CDR1 is SQVTM and CDR2 ANQGSEA. The CDR3 length is 15 residues. Trimming removed 5 bases from V and 0 bases from J, with 13 bases in between. CDR3 protein: CSVPRQDPNTGELFF. CDR3 bases: TGCAGCGTTCCCCGACAGGACCCGAACACCGGGGAGCTGTTTTTT.

The chain couples TRBV7-2 to TRBJ2-7; 7 bases are a match to TRBD2. From germline, CDR1 is SGHTA and CDR2 FQGNSA. The CDR3 length is 13 residues. The V and J ends lost 8 bases and 4 bases, in that order; junction bases with no gene match: 8. The DNA for the CDR3 is TGTGCCAGCCGACCTAGCGGAATTTACGAGCAGTACGTC. Its protein product is CASRPSGIYEQYV.

CDR3 nucleotide sequence: TGTGCCAGCTCTATCGGGGTCTTGGATACGCAGTATTTT. Protein sequence: CASSIGVLDTQYF. V is TRBV7-3 and J is TRBJ2-3; weak D call: TRBD2 (5 bases). V was pared by 8 bases and J by 6 bases, with 15 bases between. The CDR3 is 13 residues long. Germline CDR1 and CDR2: SGHTA and FQGTGA.

This chain uses TRBV5-1 with TRBJ1-6; possible D gene TRBD1, 5 bases. V lost 8 bases and J 0 bases, leaving 18 bases between the germline ends. This CDR3 is built from 17 residues. Germline CDR1 and CDR2: SGHRS and YFSETQ. The CDR3 DNA sequence: TGCGCCAGTCGGGGGGGTGCCACGAGCTCCTATAATTCACCCCTCCACTTT. Amino acid sequence: CASRGGATSSYNSPLHF.

The table lists this clone with a few counts. The gene calls are TRBV12-5 and TRBJ2-2; D unresolved. The V gene lost 3 bases and the J gene lost 7 bases, with 12 bases spanning the gap. Per germline, CDR1 LGHNT and CDR2 FRNRAP. The length of the CDR3 is 14 residues. The CDR3 DNA reads as TGTGCTAGTGGTTTCCCTGAATGGGGCGGGGAGCTGTTTTTT. This encodes CASGFPEWGGELFF.

The chain has TRBV18 and TRBJ1-5; D is undetermined. Germline V CDR1 and CDR2: KGHSH, LQKENI. V lost 5 bases to trimming and J lost 7 bases, with 12 bases between them. The CDR3 covers 13 residues. The CDR3 nucleotides read TGTGCCAGCTCATCGGGATTCGGACAGCCCCAGCATTTT. Its protein is CASSSGFGQPQHF.

The J gene is TRBJ2-5, the V gene TRBV5-1; D ambiguous. Trimming took 4 bases from V and 2 from J, leaving 9 bases between them. CDR1 and CDR2 from the germline V gene are SGHRS and YFSETQ. The CDR3 is made up of 13 amino acids. The CDR3 sequence is CASSQDGQETQYF. CDR3 DNA sequence: TGCGCCAGCAGCCAAGACGGACAAGAGACCCAGTACTTC.

The gene calls are TRBV28 and TRBJ1-4; D gene ambiguous. The CDR3 is 12 residues long. Germline-derived CDR1 and CDR2 are MDHEN and SYDVKM. Trimming left V 4 bases short and J 8 bases short, with 8 bases between. CDR3: CASSSAGEKLFF. Written as DNA, the CDR3 is TGTGCCAGCAGTTCGGCGGGAGAAAAACTGTTTTTT. Variable domain in full (rest from reference TRBV28 and TRBJ1-4): DVKVTQSSRYLVKRTGEKVFLECVQDMDHENMFWYRQDPGLGLRLIYFSYDVKMKEKGDIPEGYSVSREKKERFSLILESASTNQTSMYLCASSSAGEKLFFGSGTQLSVL.

The V call is TRBV19, the J call TRBJ1-3; D not certain. V lost 8 bases to trimming and J lost 2 bases, with 7 bases between them. Germline CDR1 and CDR2: LNHDA and SQIVND (reference sequence). The length of the CDR3 is 12 residues. The CDR3, as DNA: TGTGCCAGTGGGAGTCCTGGAAACACCATATATTTT. It translates to CASGSPGNTIYF.

The J gene is TRBJ1-5, the V gene TRBV18; the D gene is possibly TRBD1 (6 bases). This CDR3 comprises 18 residues. Germline CDR1 and CDR2: KGHSH and LQKENI. V was clipped by 5 bases and J by 1 base, with 21 bases between them. CDR3 coding DNA: TGTGCCAGCTCATTCACCGGAGGGGGGGGCGGAAGCAATCAGCCCCAGCATTTT. Protein sequence: CASSFTGGGGGSNQPQHF.

The chain carries TRBV2 and TRBJ1-5; a weak D match, TRBD1 (6 bases). This CDR3 region has 12 residues. Trimming shortened V by 6 bases and J by 7 bases, and 10 bases separated the two germline ends. Germline assignment: CDR1 SNHLY and CDR2 FYNNEI. Written as DNA, the CDR3 is TGTGCCAGCAGCCAACAGGGACAGCCCCAGCATTTT. This sequence encodes CASSQQGQPQHF.